This note documents a single T cell receptor (beta chain) sequence. Its specificity is unknown. CD8 cells regarded as naive lacked CD45RO, were positively chosen for CCR7, and omitted terminally differentiated effector memory CD45RA+ cells. Samples underwent the assay at deep level. DNA at around 190 ng, tens of thousands of T cell genomes, went into sorted-subset replicate PCRs. The repertoire was sequenced with immunoSEQ multiplex PCR; TCRdb's copy has only in-frame clones and lacks some. The table records roughly 2.1 million clones, roughly 91% of them present only once. The record originates from a study of shared clonotypes between healthy human individuals. Study in general: Every donor yielded three CD4 naive, three CD4 memory, two CD8 naive and one CD8 memory plate.

Per germline, CDR1 SGDLS and CDR2 YYNGEE. The CDR3 is 14 residues long. The ends were cut back, 0 bases at V and 4 bases at J, with 10 bases in the middle. Overall study results and limits: Non-shared clonotypes displayed generation probabilities falling below those of clonotypes present in all four donors.

Input material: naive CD8+ T cells from PBMCs. The rearrangement uses TRBV9 and TRBJ2-5, with a weak D call TRBD1 (6 bases). This TCR came from a man aged 18-30 years in good health. Some clones in this sample may be carry-over from other donors' samples. CDR3 DNA: TGTGCCAGCAGCGTAGGAGGGGGAGTAGAGACCCAGTACTTC. It is translated as CASSVGGGVETQYF.